This TCR beta chain was observed in a study of blood T cell repertoires in COVID-19. Turning to the study itself: Specimens from acute and convalescent COVID-19 originated in the United States, Italy and Spain. PBMCs, B-cell-depleted T cells, or T cells were the source of the cDNA or gDNA that made up the material.

The CDR3 consists of 15 residues. V lost 8 bases and J lost 3, with 20 bases in between. Germline assignment: CDR1 WNHNN and CDR2 SYGVQD (reference sequence). Here immunoSEQ multiplex PCR was the method, and the copy in TCRdb shows in-frame clones only, minus some. The sample has 150,000 to 200,000 clones; more than 75% are singletons. This clonotype originated in a woman aged 50 to 60 with acute COVID-19. The source material was PBMCs or T cells enriched from blood (not recorded which). The chain joins TRBV10-1 to TRBJ2-7, with a weak D call TRBD2 (5 bases). CDR3 DNA: TGCGCCAGCGTGGGGTCTCCCAGAGGGTTCTACGAGCAGTACGTC. Amino acids: CASVGSPRGFYEQYV.